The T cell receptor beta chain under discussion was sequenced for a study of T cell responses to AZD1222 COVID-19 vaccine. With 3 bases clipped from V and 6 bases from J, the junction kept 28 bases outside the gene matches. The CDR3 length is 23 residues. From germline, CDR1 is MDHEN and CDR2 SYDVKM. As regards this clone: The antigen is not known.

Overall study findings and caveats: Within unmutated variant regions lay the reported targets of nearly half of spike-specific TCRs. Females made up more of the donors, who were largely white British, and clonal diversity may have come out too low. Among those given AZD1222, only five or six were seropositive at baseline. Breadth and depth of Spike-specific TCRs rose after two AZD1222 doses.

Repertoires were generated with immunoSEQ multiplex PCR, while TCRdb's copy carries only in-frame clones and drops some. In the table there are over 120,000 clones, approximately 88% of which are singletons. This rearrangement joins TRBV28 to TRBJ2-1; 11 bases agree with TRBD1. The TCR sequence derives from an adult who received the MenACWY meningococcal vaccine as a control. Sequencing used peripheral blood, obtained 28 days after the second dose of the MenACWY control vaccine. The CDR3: CASSFYLYPGQGVSGSWGNEQFF. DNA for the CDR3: TGTGCCAGCAGTTTCTATCTATACCCGGGACAGGGGGTTAGCGGGTCCTGGGGCAATGAGCAGTTCTTC.